Sequencing of this TCR beta chain was carried out in a study of technical replicates of blood from four donors. The assay was immunoSEQ multiplex PCR, and TCRdb's table has in-frame clones only and misses some. The sample shows about 80,000 clones, 85% to 95% of them seen only once. This clone was seen a single time. This clonotype was obtained from a human donor in good health. Specimen: T cells isolated from PBMCs.

Written as DNA, the CDR3 is TGTGCCAGCAGTCCCGTCCTCTACGAGCAGTACTTC. Protein product: CASSPVLYEQYF. This chain links TRBV6-6 with TRBJ2-7; the D is unclear. Per the germline V gene, CDR1 is MNHNY and CDR2 is SVGAGI (reference sequence). V lost 5 bases to trimming and J lost 3 bases, with 8 bases between them. This CDR3 is 12 amino acids long.